This is a list of T cell receptor beta chains from one sample in a study of blood T cell repertoires in COVID-19. Profiled with immunoSEQ multiplex PCR; TCRdb holds only in-frame clones, not every one. The table shows hundreds of thousands of clones, with around 89% occurring only once. Material: PBMCs or T cells enriched from blood (not recorded which). The receptors originated from a man aged 30-40 years who had recovered from COVID-19. Both conserved end residues are part of each CDR3. The D gene is left open where the match is weak. For some rows the clone size is stated as once, few or many, or as a class when expanded; others skip it.

v_call	d_call	j_call	cdr3_length	clone_size	cdr3_nt	cdr3_aa
TRBV7-8	TRBD1	TRBJ2-5	15	.	TGTGCCAGCAGGTCCCGGGACAGAGACCAAGAGACCCAGTACTTC	CASRSRDRDQETQYF
TRBV11-3	.	TRBJ2-1	12	.	TGTGCCAGCAGCTTAGCCGACAATGAGCAGTTCTTC	CASSLADNEQFF
TRBV14	.	TRBJ1-6	15	.	TGTGCCAGCAGCCTTGCCGGGACAAGATATTCACCCCTCCACTTT	CASSLAGTRYSPLHF
TRBV13	.	TRBJ2-3	17	.	TGTGCCAGCAGCCCCCCCGGGTTCAGTAGGAGCACAGATACGCAGTATTTT	CASSPPGFSRSTDTQYF
TRBV7-9	TRBD1	TRBJ1-5	19	.	TGTGCCAGCAGCTACTGGACAGGGGGATCGTTAGTTGGCAATCAGCCCCAGCATTTT	CASSYWTGGSLVGNQPQHF
TRBV24-1	TRBD1	TRBJ2-1	17	.	TGTGCCACCAGTGATTTGCATGCGACAGGGAGACACAATGAGCAGTTCTTC	CATSDLHATGRHNEQFF
TRBV30	.	TRBJ2-3	13	.	TGTGCCTGGAGCGTAGATAGCACAGATACGCAGTATTTT	CAWSVDSTDTQYF
TRBV6-1	.	TRBJ2-1	15	.	TGTGCCAGCAGTGAATTCGGGACTCCACACAATGAGCAGTTCTTC	CASSEFGTPHNEQFF
TRBV29-1	TRBD2	TRBJ2-1	14	.	TGCAGCGTTGGGGGGAGGGACGGCTACAATGAGCAGTTCTTC	CSVGGRDGYNEQFF
TRBV28	TRBD1	TRBJ2-3	14	.	TGTGCCAGCAGTCGCGGACAGGGAGGAGATACGCAGTATTTT	CASSRGQGGDTQYF
TRBV9	TRBD2	TRBJ2-7	15	.	TGTGCCAGCAGCGGAGGGACTAGCGGGAGAAACGAGCAGTACTTC	CASSGGTSGRNEQYF
TRBV18	TRBD1	TRBJ1-3	16	.	TGTGCCAGCTCACCGGGACAGAGGATCTCTGGAAACACCATATATTTT	CASSPGQRISGNTIYF
TRBV29-1	.	TRBJ1-5	12	.	TGCAGCGTTGAGTTGGCTGATTCATCCCAGCATTTT	CSVELADSSQHF
TRBV13	TRBD1	TRBJ2-5	14	once	TGTGCCAGCAGCTCCTCGGACAGGGATGTGACCCAGTACTTC	CASSSSDRDVTQYF
TRBV2	TRBD2	TRBJ2-1	14	.	TGTGCCAGCAGTGCTAGCGGGGGCTACAATGAGCAGTTCTTC	CASSASGGYNEQFF
TRBV18	.	TRBJ2-1	13	.	TGTGCCAGCTCACCCCACGAGGATGATGAGCAGTTCTTC	CASSPHEDDEQFF
TRBV6-6	TRBD1	TRBJ2-7	14	.	TGTGCCAGCAGGAGGGCAGGGGGCACCTACGAGCAGTACTTC	CASRRAGGTYEQYF
TRBV4-1	.	TRBJ1-1	14	.	TGCGCCAGCAGGGGAACCCTACGGGGGACTGAAGCTTTCTTT	CASRGTLRGTEAFF
TRBV30	TRBD1	TRBJ1-3	17	.	TGTGCCTGGAGTACCGATCGGACAGGCCTTCCCTGGAACACCATATATTTT	CAWSTDRTGLPWNTIYF
TRBV10-3	.	TRBJ2-2	13	.	TGTGCCATCAGTGAAACGAGTTTCGGGGAGCTGTTTTTT	CAISETSFGELFF
TRBV19	.	TRBJ1-1	13	.	TGTGCCAGTAGTCCCGGGTTGAGCACTGAAGCTTTCTTT	CASSPGLSTEAFF
TRBV10-3	TRBD2	TRBJ2-3	20	.	TGTGCCATCAGTGAGTCTAGCGGGAGTCAAATATGGTTTAGCACAGATACGCAGTATTTT	CAISESSGSQIWFSTDTQYF
TRBV19	TRBD2	TRBJ2-3	17	once	TGTGCCAGTAGTACCGATCCAAGGACTAGCGGCACAGATACGCAGTATTTT	CASSTDPRTSGTDTQYF
TRBV29-1	TRBD2	TRBJ2-7	15	.	TGCAGCGTTGCTGCGTTTGCGGGAGGGGCCTACGAGCAGTACTTC	CSVAAFAGGAYEQYF
TRBV6-1	TRBD1	TRBJ2-3	12	.	TGTGCCAGCAGGGAAGGGGTACAGGGGTGGTATTTT	CASREGVQGWYF
TRBV6-1	TRBD1	TRBJ1-1	16	.	TGTGCCAGCAGTGAAGGGGAAAGGACAGGGGGCACTGAAGCTTTCTTT	CASSEGERTGGTEAFF
TRBV2	TRBD2	TRBJ2-3	17	.	TGTGCCAGCCTGTGGGTAGCGGGAGGATTTAGCACAGATACGCAGTATTTT	CASLWVAGGFSTDTQYF
TRBV27	TRBD2	TRBJ2-1	15	few	TGTGCCAGCAGCGGGACTAGCGGACACGGGAACGAGCAGTTCTTC	CASSGTSGHGNEQFF
TRBV4-1	.	TRBJ2-7	13	.	TGCGCCAGCAGCCAACTACCCGTCTACGAGCAGTACTTC	CASSQLPVYEQYF
TRBV19	TRBD2	TRBJ2-1	15	.	TGTGCCAGTAGTATAGAGAGGACTAGCAGGGATGAGCAGTTCTTC	CASSIERTSRDEQFF
TRBV7-3	TRBD1	TRBJ1-1	14	.	TGTGCCAGCAGCTTTGACAGGGGAGTTCCTGAAGCTTTCTTT	CASSFDRGVPEAFF
TRBV18	.	TRBJ1-5	15	.	TGTGCCAGCTCACTACAGGAGTATAGCAATCAGCCCCAGCATTTT	CASSLQEYSNQPQHF
TRBV18	.	TRBJ1-3	17	once	TGTGCCAGCTCCCCTATCGAAGGCCGGGGTTACGGAAACACCATATATTTT	CASSPIEGRGYGNTIYF
TRBV5-4	.	TRBJ1-1	15	.	TGTGCCAGCAGCTCTCCTAGGGGGATGAACACTGAAGCTTTCTTT	CASSSPRGMNTEAFF
TRBV28	.	TRBJ1-4	13	.	TGTGCCAGCAGGGTTAGCCCGCCGGGAACACTGTTTTTT	CASRVSPPGTLFF
TRBV10-3	.	TRBJ2-7	13	once	TGTGCCATCAGTGTGCAGGGTGACTACGAGCAGTACTTC	CAISVQGDYEQYF
TRBV18	.	TRBJ2-3	14	.	TGTGCCAGCTCACCCCAGTCTAGCACAGATACGCAGTATTTT	CASSPQSSTDTQYF
TRBV7-3	.	TRBJ2-3	15	.	TGTGCCAGCAGCTTAACGAGGAGTAGCTCAGATACGCAGTATTTT	CASSLTRSSSDTQYF
TRBV28	TRBD1	TRBJ1-1	13	.	TGTGCCAGCAGGGGACAGGGGGGCACTGAAGCTTTCTTT	CASRGQGGTEAFF
TRBV28	.	TRBJ1-5	15	.	TGTGCCAGCAGTTTCCGGCCAGGCCTTGGGCAGCCCCAGCATTTT	CASSFRPGLGQPQHF
TRBV5-1	.	TRBJ1-2	13	.	TGCGCCAGCAGCTTGCAGGAAAACTATGGCTACACCTTC	CASSLQENYGYTF
TRBV28	TRBD1	TRBJ2-7	16	.	TGTGCCAGCAGTTCCCGTACCGGGACAGGACGCTTGGAGCAGTACTTC	CASSSRTGTGRLEQYF
TRBV7-9	TRBD2	TRBJ2-3	15	few	TGTGCCAGCAGCGTTAGCGGGAGCCGCACAGATACGCAGTATTTT	CASSVSGSRTDTQYF
TRBV5-5	TRBD1	TRBJ1-2	13	.	TGTGCCAGCAAGACAGGGGTGGGCTATGGCTACACCTTC	CASKTGVGYGYTF
TRBV11-2	.	TRBJ1-6	13	.	TGTGCCAGCAGCTTAGAGGCAGATTCACCCCTCCACTTT	CASSLEADSPLHF
TRBV28	TRBD1	TRBJ1-4	14	.	TGTGCCAGCGGAAAAACAGGGGAGTGGGAAAAACTGTTTTTT	CASGKTGEWEKLFF
TRBV9	TRBD2	TRBJ2-1	15	.	TGTGCCAGCAGCGTAGACAGCGGGAGCTACAATGAGCAGTTCTTC	CASSVDSGSYNEQFF
TRBV6-1	TRBD1	TRBJ2-7	13	once	TGTGCCAGCAGTGAAAGGGGACAGACCCAGCAGTACTTC	CASSERGQTQQYF
TRBV3-1/TRBV3-2	TRBD2	TRBJ2-1	15	.	TGTGCCAGCAGCCAAGGGACTAGCGGGACCAATGAGCAGTTCTTC	CASSQGTSGTNEQFF
TRBV11-3	.	TRBJ2-1	15	.	TGTGCCAGCAGCGCCAGGGGGACTCTCTACAATGAGCAGTTCTTC	CASSARGTLYNEQFF
TRBV6-5	.	TRBJ2-3	14	.	TGTGCCAGCAGACCCATGGCAAGCACAGATACGCAGTATTTT	CASRPMASTDTQYF
TRBV28	TRBD2	TRBJ2-3	14	.	TGTGCCAGCAGATGGGCTAGCGGTCGTTATACGCAGTATTTT	CASRWASGRYTQYF
TRBV5-1	TRBD1	TRBJ1-1	16	.	TGCGCCAGCAGCTTGCGGCAGGGGGTCGGGAACACTGAAGCTTTCTTT	CASSLRQGVGNTEAFF
TRBV20-1	TRBD2	TRBJ2-5	14	.	TGCAGTGCTAGTCCTAGCGGGAGAGGAGAGACCCAGTACTTC	CSASPSGRGETQYF
TRBV3-1/TRBV3-2	TRBD2	TRBJ2-1	16	.	TGTGCCAGCAGCCCCCCAAGCGGGAACAATCGAGGTGAGCAGTTCTTC	CASSPPSGNNRGEQFF